Detailed here is one T cell receptor beta chain. Germline assignment: CDR1 SGHNT and CDR2 YYREEE (reference sequence). Trimming left V 0 bases short and J 3 bases short, with 10 bases between. The CDR3 has 16 amino acids. This specimen comes from a study of T cell responses to AZD1222 COVID-19 vaccine. Data came from immunoSEQ multiplex PCR; TCRdb stores just in-frame clones and leaves some out. The table has about 150,000 clones, roughly 92% seen once. The sequence was obtained from an adult in good health. This sample comprised peripheral blood, obtained on day 0 of AZD1222 vaccination. The rearrangement joins TRBV5-4 to TRBJ1-6; D is undetermined. CDR3 residues: CASSLDEGFYNSPLHF. CDR3 nucleotides: TGTGCCAGCAGCTTGGACGAGGGCTTCTATAATTCACCCCTCCACTTT. Full variable domain (outside the CDR3, taken from reference TRBV5-4 and TRBJ1-6): ETGVTQSPTHLIKTRGQQVTLRCSSQSGHNTVSWYQQALGQGPQFIFQYYREEENGRGNFPPRFSGLQFPNYSSELNVNALELDDSALYLCASSLDEGFYNSPLHFGNGTRLTVT.